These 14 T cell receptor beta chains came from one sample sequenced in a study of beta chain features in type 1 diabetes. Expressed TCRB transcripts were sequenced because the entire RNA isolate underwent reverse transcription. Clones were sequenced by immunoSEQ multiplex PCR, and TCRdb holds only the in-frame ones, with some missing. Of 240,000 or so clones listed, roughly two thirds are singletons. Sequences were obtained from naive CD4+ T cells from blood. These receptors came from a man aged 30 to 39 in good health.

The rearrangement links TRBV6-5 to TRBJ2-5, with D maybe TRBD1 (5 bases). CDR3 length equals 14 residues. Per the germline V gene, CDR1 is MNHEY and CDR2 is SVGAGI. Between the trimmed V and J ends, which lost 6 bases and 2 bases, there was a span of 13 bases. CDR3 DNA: TGTGCCAGCAGGCCCGGTGCAGGGCAAGAGACCCAGTACTTC. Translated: CASRPGAGQETQYF.

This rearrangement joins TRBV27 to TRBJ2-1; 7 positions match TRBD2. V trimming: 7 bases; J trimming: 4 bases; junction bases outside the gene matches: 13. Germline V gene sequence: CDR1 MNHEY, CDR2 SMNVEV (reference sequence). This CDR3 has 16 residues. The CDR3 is CASNPNPSSGYNEQFF. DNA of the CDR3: TGTGCCAGCAACCCTAATCCCAGTAGCGGGTACAATGAGCAGTTCTTC.

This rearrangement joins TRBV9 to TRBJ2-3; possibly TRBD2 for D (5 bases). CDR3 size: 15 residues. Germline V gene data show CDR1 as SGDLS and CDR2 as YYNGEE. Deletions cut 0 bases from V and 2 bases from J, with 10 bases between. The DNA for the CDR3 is TGTGCCAGCAGCGTAGACGGCGGACTCACAGATACGCAGTATTTT. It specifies CASSVDGGLTDTQYF.

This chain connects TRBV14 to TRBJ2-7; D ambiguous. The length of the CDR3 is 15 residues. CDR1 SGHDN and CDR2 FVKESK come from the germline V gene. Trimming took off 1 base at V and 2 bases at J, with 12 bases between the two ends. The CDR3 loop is CASSQVGRFPYEQYF. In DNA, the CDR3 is TGTGCCAGCAGCCAAGTCGGGCGGTTCCCCTACGAGCAGTACTTC.

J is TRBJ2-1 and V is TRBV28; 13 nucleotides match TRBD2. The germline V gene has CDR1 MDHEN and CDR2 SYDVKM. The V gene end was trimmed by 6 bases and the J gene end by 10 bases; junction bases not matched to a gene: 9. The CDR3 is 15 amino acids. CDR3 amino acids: CASSPTGTSGVEQFF. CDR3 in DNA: TGTGCCAGCAGCCCGACCGGGACTAGCGGGGTGGAGCAGTTCTTC. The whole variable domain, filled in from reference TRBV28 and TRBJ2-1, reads DVKVTQSSRYLVKRTGEKVFLECVQDMDHENMFWYRQDPGLGLRLIYFSYDVKMKEKGDIPEGYSVSREKKERFSLILESASTNQTSMYLCASSPTGTSGVEQFFGPGTRLTVL.

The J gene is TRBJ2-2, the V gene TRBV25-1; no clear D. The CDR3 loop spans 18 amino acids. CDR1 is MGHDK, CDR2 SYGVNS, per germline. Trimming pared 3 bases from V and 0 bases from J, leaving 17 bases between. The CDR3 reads CASSDVNPWTSNTGELFF. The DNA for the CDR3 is TGTGCCAGCAGTGATGTCAACCCCTGGACGTCGAACACCGGGGAGCTGTTTTTT.

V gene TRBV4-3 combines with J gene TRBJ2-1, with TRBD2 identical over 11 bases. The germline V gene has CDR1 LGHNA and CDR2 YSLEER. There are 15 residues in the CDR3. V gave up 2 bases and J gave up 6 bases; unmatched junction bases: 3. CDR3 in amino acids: CASSQLAGGGNEQFF. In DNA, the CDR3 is TGCGCCAGCAGCCAACTAGCGGGAGGTGGCAATGAGCAGTTCTTC.

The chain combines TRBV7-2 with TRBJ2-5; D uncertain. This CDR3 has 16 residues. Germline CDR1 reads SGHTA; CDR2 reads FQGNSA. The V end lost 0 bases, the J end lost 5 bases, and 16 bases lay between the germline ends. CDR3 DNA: TGTGCCAGCAGCTTAGCTCTCTCTAATCCTGGGGAGACCCAGTACTTC. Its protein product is CASSLALSNPGETQYF.

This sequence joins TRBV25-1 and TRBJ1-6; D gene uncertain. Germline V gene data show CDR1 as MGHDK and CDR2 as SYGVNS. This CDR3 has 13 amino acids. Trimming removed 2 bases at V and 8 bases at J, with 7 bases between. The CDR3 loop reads CASSEVVYSPLHF. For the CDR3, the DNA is TGTGCCAGCAGTGAAGTTGTTTATTCACCCCTCCACTTT. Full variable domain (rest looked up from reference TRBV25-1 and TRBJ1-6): EADIYQTPRYLVIGTGKKITLECSQTMGHDKMYWYQQDPGMELHLIHYSYGVNSTEKGDLSSESTVSRIRTEHFPLTLESARPSHTSQYLCASSEVVYSPLHFGNGTRLTVT.

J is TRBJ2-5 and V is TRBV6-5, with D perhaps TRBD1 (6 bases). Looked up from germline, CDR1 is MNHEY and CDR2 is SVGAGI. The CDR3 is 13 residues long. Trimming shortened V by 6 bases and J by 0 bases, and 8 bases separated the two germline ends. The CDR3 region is CASRRTDQETQYF. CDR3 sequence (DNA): TGTGCCAGCAGACGGACAGACCAAGAGACCCAGTACTTC.

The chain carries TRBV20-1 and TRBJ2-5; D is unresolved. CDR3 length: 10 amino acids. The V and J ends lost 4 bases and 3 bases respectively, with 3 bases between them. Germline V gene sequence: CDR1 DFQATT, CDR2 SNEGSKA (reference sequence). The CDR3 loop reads CSANKETQYF. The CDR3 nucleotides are TGCAGTGCTAATAAAGAGACCCAGTACTTC.

CDR3 in amino acids: CARSTGQNEQFF. In nucleotides, the CDR3 is TGTGCCAGAAGTACAGGGCAGAATGAGCAGTTCTTC. This rearrangement joins TRBV27 to TRBJ2-1; TRBD1 might be the D (6 bases). The CDR3 covers 12 residues. The V and J ends lost 9 bases and 7 bases respectively, with 13 bases between them. Germline CDR1 MNHEY, CDR2 SMNVEV (reference sequence).

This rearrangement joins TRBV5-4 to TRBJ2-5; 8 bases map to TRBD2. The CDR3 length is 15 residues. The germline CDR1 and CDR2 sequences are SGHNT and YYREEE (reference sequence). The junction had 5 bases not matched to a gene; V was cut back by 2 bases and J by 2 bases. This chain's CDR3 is CASSFASGGQETQYF. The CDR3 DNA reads TGTGCCAGCAGCTTCGCCAGCGGGGGTCAAGAGACCCAGTACTTC.

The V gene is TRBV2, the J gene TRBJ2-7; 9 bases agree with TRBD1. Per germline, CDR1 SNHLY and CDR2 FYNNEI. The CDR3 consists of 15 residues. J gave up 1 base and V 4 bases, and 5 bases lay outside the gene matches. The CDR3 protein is CASSGPGQGSYEQYF. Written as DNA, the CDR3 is TGTGCCAGCAGTGGACCGGGACAGGGTTCCTACGAGCAGTACTTC. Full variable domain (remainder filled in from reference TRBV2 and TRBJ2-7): EPEVTQTPSHQVTQMGQEVILRCVPISNHLYFYWYRQILGQKVEFLVSFYNNEISEKSEIFDDQFSVERPDGSNFTLKIRSTKLEDSAMYFCASSGPGQGSYEQYFGPGTRLTVT.